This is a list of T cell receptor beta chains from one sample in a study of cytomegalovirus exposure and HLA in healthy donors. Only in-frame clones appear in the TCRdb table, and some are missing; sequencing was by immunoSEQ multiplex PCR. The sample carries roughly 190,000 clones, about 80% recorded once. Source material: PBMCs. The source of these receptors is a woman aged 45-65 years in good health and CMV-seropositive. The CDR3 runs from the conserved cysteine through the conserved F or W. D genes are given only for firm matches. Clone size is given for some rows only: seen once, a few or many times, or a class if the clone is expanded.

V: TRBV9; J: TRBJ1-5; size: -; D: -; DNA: TGTGCCAGCAGCCGGGGACATGGCAATCAGCCCCAGCATTTT; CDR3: CASSRGHGNQPQHF
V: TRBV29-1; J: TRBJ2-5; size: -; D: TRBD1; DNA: TGCAGCGTTGATGACTTAGGGACAGGGGAGACCCAGTACTTC; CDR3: CSVDDLGTGETQYF
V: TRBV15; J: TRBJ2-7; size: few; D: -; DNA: TGTGCCACCAGCATACAATATTCCATTGGACAGCACTACGAGCAGTACTTC; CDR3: CATSIQYSIGQHYEQYF
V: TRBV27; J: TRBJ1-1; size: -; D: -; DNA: TGTGCCAGCAGCCGGGGGGCCCAGGTGAACACTGAAGCTTTCTTT; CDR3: CASSRGAQVNTEAFF
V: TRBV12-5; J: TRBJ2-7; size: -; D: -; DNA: TGTGCTAGTGGGACAGGTGATTACTCCTACGAGCAGTACTTC; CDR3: CASGTGDYSYEQYF
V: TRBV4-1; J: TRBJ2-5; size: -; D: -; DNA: TGCGCCAGCAGCCAAGATAGGGGCACCGTGGGGGAGACCCAGTACTTC; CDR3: CASSQDRGTVGETQYF
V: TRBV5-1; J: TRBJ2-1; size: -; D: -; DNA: TGCGCCAGCAGCCTCCCAGGGACCTACAATGAGCAGTTCTTC; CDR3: CASSLPGTYNEQFF
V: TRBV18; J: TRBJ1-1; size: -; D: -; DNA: TGTGCCAGCTCACCACGGGCGGTCGCCGGGGTTACTGAAGCTTTCTTT; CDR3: CASSPRAVAGVTEAFF
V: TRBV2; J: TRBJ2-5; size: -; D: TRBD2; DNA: TGTGCCAGCAGAGTCACTATAGCGGGGGAGGCAGAGACCCAGTACTTC; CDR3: CASRVTIAGEAETQYF
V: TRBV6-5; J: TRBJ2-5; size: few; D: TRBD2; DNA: TGTGCCAGCTTTCCTAGCGGCCAAGAGACCCAGTACTTC; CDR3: CASFPSGQETQYF
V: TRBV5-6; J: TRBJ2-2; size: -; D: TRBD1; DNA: TGTGCCAGCAGCGCCGGGACAGGGTTCGCCGGGGAGCTGTTTTTT; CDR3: CASSAGTGFAGELFF
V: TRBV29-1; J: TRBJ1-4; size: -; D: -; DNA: TGCAGCGTGCCCGGGAGGGGAAAACTGTTTTTT; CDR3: CSVPGRGKLFF
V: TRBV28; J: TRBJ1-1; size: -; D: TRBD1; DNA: TGTGCCAGCAGTCTCCTGACAGGGGGCAACGCCGATCGATTT; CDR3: CASSLLTGGNADRF
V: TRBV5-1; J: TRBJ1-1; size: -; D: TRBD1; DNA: TGCGCCAGCAGACAGGGACAGTCGGGCACTGAAGCTTTCTTT; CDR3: CASRQGQSGTEAFF
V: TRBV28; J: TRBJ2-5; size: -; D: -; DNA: TGTGCCAGCAGTTTTCCGGGTATGGAGACCCAGTACTTC; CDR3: CASSFPGMETQYF
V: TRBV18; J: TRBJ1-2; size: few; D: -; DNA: TGTGCCAGCTCACCCACCCAGAGGGTCGGCTACACCTTC; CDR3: CASSPTQRVGYTF
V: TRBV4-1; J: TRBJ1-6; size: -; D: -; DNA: TGCGCCAGCAGCCAACTGGTCAGAAAAAATTCCCCCCTCCACTTT; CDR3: CASSQLVRKNSPLHF
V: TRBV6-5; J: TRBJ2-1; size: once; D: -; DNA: TGTGCCAGCAGCCGCCGGGGAGGGGGTGAGCAGTTCTTC; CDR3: CASSRRGGGEQFF
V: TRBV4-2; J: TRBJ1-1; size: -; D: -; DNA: TGTGCCAGCAGCCAGAACAGGCGTATTGGCACTGAAGCTTTCTTT; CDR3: CASSQNRRIGTEAFF
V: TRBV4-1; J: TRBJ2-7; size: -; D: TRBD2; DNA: TGCGCCAGCAGCCAGAGGGTGGGGACTAGCGGGGGGAGGTTCTACGAGCAGTACTTC; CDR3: CASSQRVGTSGGRFYEQYF
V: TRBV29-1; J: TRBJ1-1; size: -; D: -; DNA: TGCAGCGTTGAACACCCAGGGCGCACTGAAGCTTTCTTT; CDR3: CSVEHPGRTEAFF
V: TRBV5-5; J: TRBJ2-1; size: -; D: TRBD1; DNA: TGTGCCAGCAGCTTGGGACAGGGGGCCGGGAATGAGCAGTTCTTC; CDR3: CASSLGQGAGNEQFF